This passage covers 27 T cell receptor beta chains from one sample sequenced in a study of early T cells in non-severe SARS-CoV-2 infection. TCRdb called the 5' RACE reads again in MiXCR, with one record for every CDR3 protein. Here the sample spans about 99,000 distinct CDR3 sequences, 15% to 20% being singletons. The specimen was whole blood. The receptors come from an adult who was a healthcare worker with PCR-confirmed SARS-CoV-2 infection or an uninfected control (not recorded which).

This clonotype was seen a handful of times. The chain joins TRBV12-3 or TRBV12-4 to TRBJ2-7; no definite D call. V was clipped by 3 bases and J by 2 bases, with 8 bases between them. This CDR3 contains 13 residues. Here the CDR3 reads CASSFQLTYEQYF. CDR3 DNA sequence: TGTGCCAGCAGTTTTCAGCTCACCTACGAGCAGTACTTC.

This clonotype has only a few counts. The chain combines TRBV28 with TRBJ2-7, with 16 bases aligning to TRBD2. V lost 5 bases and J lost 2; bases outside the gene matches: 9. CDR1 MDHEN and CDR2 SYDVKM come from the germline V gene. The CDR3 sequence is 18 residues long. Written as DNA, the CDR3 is TGTGCCAGCAGTCACCGGCCGGGACTAGCGGGAGGGCCCTACGAGCAGTACTTC. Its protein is CASSHRPGLAGGPYEQYF.

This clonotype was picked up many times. Here the CDR3 DNA reads TGTGCCAGCAGCCGATATTATACCGGGACTAGACCCGCCGAGCAGTACTTC. This gives the protein CASSRYYTGTRPAEQYF. This chain connects TRBV27 to TRBJ2-7; 8 nucleotides agree with TRBD2. Germline CDR1 reads MNHEY; CDR2 reads SMNVEV (reference sequence). This CDR3 is built from 17 residues. The V gene end was trimmed by 6 bases and the J gene end by 6 bases; junction bases not matched to a gene: 19.

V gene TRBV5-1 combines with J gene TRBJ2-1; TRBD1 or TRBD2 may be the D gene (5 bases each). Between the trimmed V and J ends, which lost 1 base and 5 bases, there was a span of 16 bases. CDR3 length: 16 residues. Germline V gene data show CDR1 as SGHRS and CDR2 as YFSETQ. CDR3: CASSLSGPKTNNEQFF. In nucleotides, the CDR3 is TGCGCCAGCAGCTTGTCGGGACCAAAGACCAACAATGAGCAGTTCTTC. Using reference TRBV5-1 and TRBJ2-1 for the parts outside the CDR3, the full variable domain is KAGVTQTPRYLIKTRGQQVTLSCSPISGHRSVSWYQQTPGQGLQFLFEYFSETQRNKGNFPGRFSGRQFSNSRSEMNVSTLELGDSALYLCASSLSGPKTNNEQFFGPGTRLTVL.

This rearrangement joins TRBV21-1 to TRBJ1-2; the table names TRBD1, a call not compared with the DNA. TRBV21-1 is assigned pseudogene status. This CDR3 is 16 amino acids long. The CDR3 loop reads CASSKDHNLSNYGYTF. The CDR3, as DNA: TGTGCCAGCAGCAAAGACCACAACCTGTCTAACTATGGCTACACCTTC.

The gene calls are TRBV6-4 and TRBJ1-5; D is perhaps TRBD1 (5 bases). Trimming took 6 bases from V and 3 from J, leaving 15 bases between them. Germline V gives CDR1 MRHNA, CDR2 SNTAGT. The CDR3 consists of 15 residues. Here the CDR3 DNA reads TGTGCCAGCAGGCCCCACCGACAGAACAATCAGCCCCAGCATTTT. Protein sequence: CASRPHRQNNQPQHF.

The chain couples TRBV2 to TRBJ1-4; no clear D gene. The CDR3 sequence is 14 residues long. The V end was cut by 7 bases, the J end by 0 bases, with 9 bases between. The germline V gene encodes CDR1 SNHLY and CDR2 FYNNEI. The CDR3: CASTKLSTNEKLFF. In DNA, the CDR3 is TGTGCCAGCACCAAACTTTCAACTAATGAAAAACTGTTTTTT.

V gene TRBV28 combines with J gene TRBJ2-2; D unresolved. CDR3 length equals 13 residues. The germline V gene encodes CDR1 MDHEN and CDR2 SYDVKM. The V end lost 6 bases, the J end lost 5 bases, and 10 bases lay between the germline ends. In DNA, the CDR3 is TGTGCCAGCAGCTTTACTGAAACCGGGGAGCTGTTTTTT. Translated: CASSFTETGELFF.

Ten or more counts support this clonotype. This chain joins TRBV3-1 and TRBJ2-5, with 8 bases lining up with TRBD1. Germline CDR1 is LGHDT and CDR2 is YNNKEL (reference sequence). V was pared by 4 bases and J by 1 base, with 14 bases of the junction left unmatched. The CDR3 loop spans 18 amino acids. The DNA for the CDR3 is TGTGCCAGCAGCCGATTTGGACAGGGTGCCCCCCCCCAAGAGACCCAGTACTTC. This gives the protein CASSRFGQGAPPQETQYF.

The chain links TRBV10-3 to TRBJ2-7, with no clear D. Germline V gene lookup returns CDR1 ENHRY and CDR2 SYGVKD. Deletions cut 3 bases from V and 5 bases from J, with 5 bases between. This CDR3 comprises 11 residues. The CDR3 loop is CAISEDHEQYF. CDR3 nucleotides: TGTGCCATCAGTGAAGATCACGAGCAGTACTTC.

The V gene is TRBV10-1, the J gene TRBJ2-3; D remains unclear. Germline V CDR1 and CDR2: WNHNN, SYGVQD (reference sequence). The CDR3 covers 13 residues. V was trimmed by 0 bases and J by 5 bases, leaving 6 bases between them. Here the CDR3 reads CASSESAVDTQYF. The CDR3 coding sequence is TGCGCCAGCAGTGAGTCGGCCGTAGATACGCAGTATTTT.

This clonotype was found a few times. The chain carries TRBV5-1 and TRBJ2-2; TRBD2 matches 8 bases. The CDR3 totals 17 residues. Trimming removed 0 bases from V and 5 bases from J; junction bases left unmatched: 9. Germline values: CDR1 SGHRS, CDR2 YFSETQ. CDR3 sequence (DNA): TGCGCCAGCAGCTTGGCCCAGCGGGAGTATGGAACCGGGGAGCTGTTTTTT. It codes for CASSLAQREYGTGELFF. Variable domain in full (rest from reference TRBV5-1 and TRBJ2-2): KAGVTQTPRYLIKTRGQQVTLSCSPISGHRSVSWYQQTPGQGLQFLFEYFSETQRNKGNFPGRFSGRQFSNSRSEMNVSTLELGDSALYLCASSLAQREYGTGELFFGEGSRLTVL.

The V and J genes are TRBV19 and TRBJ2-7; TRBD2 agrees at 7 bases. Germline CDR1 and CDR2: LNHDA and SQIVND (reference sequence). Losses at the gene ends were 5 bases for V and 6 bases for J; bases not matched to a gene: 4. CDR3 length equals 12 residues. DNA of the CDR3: TGTGCCAGTAGTTACGGACTAGGCGAGCAGTACTTC. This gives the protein CASSYGLGEQYF.

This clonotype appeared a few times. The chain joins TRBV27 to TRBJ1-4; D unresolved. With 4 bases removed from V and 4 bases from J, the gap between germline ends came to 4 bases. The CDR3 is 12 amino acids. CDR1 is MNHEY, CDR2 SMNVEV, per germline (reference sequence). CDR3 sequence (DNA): TGTGCCAGCAGTTCCTTTAATGAAAAACTGTTTTTT. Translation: CASSSFNEKLFF.

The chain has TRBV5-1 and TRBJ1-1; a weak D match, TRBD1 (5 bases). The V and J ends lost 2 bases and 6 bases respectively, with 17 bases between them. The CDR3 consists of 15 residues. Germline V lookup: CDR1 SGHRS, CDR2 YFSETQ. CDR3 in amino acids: CASSFNYGAMAEAFF. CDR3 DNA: TGCGCCAGCAGCTTCAACTACGGGGCTATGGCTGAAGCTTTCTTT.

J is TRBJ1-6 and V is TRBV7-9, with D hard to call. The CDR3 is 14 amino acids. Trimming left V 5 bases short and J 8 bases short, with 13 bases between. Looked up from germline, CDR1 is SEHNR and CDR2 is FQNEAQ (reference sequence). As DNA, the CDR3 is TGTGCCAGCAGCACCTGGGCCAGACATTCACCCCTCCACTTT. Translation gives CASSTWARHSPLHF.

The CDR3 nucleotides are TGTGCCAGTAGTATAGGAAGCCAGCCCCAGCATTTT. Protein: CASSIGSQPQHF. V is TRBV19 and J is TRBJ1-5, with unresolved D. The CDR3 runs to 12 residues. Per the germline V gene, CDR1 is LNHDA and CDR2 is SQIVND (reference sequence). Trimming cost V 1 base and J 7 bases, with 5 bases left between them.

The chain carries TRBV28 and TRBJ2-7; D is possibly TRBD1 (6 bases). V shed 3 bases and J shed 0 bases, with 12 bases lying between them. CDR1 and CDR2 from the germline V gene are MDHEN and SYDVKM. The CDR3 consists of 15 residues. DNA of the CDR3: TGTGCCAGCAGTTTGAGGTTGGACAGCTCCTACGAGCAGTACTTC. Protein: CASSLRLDSSYEQYF.

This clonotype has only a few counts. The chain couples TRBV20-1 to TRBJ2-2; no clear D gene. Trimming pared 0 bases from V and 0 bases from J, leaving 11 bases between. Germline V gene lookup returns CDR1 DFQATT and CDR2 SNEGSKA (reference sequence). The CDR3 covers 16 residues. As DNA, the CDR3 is TGCAGTGCTAGAGATCCCCGCGGCCCGAACACCGGGGAGCTGTTTTTT. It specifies CSARDPRGPNTGELFF.

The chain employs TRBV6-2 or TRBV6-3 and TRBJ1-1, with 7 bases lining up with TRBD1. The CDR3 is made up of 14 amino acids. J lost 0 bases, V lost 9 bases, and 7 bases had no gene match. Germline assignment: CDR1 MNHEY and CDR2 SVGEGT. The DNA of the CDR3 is TGTGCCAGTCAGCTAGGGGGCCTGAACACTGAAGCTTTCTTT. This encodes CASQLGGLNTEAFF.

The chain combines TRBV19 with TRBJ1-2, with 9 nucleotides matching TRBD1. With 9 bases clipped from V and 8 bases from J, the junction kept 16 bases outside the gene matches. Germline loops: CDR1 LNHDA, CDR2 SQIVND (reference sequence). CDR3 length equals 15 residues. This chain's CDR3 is CASLRTGGAGDGYTF. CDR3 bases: TGTGCCAGCCTTCGTACAGGGGGCGCGGGGGACGGCTACACCTTC.

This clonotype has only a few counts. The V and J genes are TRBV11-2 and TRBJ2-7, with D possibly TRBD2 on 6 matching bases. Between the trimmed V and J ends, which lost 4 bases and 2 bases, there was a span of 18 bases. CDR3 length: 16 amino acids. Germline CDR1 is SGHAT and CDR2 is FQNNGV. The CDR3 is CASSSFKGRTTYEQYF. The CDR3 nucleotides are TGTGCCAGCAGCTCCTTCAAGGGCAGGACTACCTACGAGCAGTACTTC.

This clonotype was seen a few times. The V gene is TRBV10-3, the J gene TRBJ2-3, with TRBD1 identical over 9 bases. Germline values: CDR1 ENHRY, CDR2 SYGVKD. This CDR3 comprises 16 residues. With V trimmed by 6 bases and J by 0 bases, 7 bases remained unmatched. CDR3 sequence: CAISAQGALSTDTQYF. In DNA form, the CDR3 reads TGTGCCATCAGCGCACAGGGGGCCCTAAGCACAGATACGCAGTATTTT.

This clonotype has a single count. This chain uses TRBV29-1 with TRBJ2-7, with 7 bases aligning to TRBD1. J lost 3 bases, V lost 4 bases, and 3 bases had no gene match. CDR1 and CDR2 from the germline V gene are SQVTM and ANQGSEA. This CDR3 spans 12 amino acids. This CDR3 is CSVGTGIYEQYF. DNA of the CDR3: TGCAGCGTTGGGACAGGTATCTACGAGCAGTACTTC.

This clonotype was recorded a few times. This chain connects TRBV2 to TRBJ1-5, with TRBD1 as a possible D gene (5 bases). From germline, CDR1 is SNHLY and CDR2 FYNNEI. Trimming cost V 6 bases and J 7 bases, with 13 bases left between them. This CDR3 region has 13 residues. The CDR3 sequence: CASRGGAGQPQHF. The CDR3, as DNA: TGTGCCAGCAGGGGAGGGGCAGGGCAGCCCCAGCATTTT. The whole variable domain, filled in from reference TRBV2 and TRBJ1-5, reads EPEVTQTPSHQVTQMGQEVILRCVPISNHLYFYWYRQILGQKVEFLVSFYNNEISEKSEIFDDQFSVERPDGSNFTLKIRSTKLEDSAMYFCASRGGAGQPQHFGDGTRLSIL.

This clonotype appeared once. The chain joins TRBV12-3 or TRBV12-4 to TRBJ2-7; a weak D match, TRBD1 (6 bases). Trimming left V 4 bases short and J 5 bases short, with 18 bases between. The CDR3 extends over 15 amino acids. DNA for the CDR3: TGTGCCAGCAGTTCCTCCAACAGGGCCCGTGACGAGCAGTACTTC. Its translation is CASSSSNRARDEQYF.

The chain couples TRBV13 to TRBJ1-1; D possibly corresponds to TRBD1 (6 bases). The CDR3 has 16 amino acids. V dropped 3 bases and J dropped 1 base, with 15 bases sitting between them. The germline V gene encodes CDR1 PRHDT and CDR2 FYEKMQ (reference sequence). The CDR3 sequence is CASSFFIGGPNTEAFF. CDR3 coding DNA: TGTGCCAGCAGCTTTTTTATCGGGGGGCCGAACACTGAAGCTTTCTTT.